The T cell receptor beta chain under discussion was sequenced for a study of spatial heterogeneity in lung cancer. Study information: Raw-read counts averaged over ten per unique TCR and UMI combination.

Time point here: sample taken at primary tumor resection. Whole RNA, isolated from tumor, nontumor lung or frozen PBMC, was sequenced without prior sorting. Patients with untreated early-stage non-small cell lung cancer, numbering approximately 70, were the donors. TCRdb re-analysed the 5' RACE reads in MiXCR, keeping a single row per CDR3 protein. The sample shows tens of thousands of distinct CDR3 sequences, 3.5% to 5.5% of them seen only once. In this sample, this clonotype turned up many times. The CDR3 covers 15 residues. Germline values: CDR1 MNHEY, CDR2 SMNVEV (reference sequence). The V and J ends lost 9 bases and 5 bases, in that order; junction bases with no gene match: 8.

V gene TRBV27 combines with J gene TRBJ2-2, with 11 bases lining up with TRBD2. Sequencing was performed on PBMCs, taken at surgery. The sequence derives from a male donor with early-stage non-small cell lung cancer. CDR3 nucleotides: TGTGCCAGTCAGGGGGCTAGCGGGAGGACCGGGGAGCTGTTTTTT. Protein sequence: CASQGASGRTGELFF.